This T cell receptor (beta chain) is drawn from a study of T-cell reconstitution after alpha-beta-depleted transplantation in children. As to this clonotype: Its specificity is not known.

General study results and limits: From surviving recipient T cells and thymic progenitors came the high day-60 TCRbeta diversity observed in some patients. Expanded graft clones numbering several hundred reportedly gave rise to alpha-beta T cells about two months after transplant. Newly produced T cells mostly accounted for T-cell counts and diversity one year post-transplant.

It was with unique molecular identifiers that the TCRbeta library was prepared. TCRdb re-analysed the PCR reads in MiXCR, keeping a single row per CDR3 protein. The repertoire has about 420,000 distinct CDR3 sequences, around 15% of them found once; the top ten carry 29%. The CDR3 contains 15 residues. The V gene lost 2 bases and the J gene lost 2 bases, with 13 bases spanning the gap. This chain connects TRBV12-3 or TRBV12-4 to TRBJ2-7; D possibly matches TRBD1 or TRBD2 (7 bases each). This specimen consisted of PBMCs, mostly from graft donor cells, obtained 360 days after TCRalphabeta/CD19-depleted stem cell transplant. This TCR came from a boy in the first two years of life who had a stem cell transplant for Wiskott-Aldrich syndrome, so the T cells may come from the graft donor. CDR3 sequence reads: CASSLQGGETYEQYF. The CDR3 nucleotides read TGTGCCAGCAGTTTACAGGGGGGGGAGACCTACGAGCAGTACTTC.